The clone carrying this TCR beta chain was seen a few times. Its antigen is still unknown. The data derive from a study of T-cell reconstitution after alpha-beta-depleted transplantation in children. Study-wide results and limits: Several hundred expanded graft clones reportedly were the source of alpha-beta T cells about two months after transplant.

Molecular barcoding with unique molecular identifiers was used for the TCRbeta library. TCRdb itself ran the PCR reads through MiXCR, one entry per CDR3 protein. The table records 450,000 to 550,000 distinct CDR3 sequences, about 10% of them present only once. Trimming at V came to 5 bases and at J to 0 bases, leaving 13 bases not matched to a gene. CDR3 length equals 19 residues. Germline CDR1 and CDR2: SGHAT and FQNNGV. The chain recombines TRBV11-2 with TRBJ2-1; 10 nucleotides align to TRBD2. This specimen was PBMCs, mostly from graft donor cells, taken 180 days after TCRalphabeta/CD19-depleted stem cell transplant. The sequence was collected from a female patient aged 2 to 10 who had a stem cell transplant for aplastic anemia, so the T cells may come from the graft donor. CDR3 in DNA: TGTGCCAGCAGCGCCTTCTCTGGACTAGCGGAGGGCTCCTACAATGAGCAGTTCTTC. This gives the protein CASSAFSGLAEGSYNEQFF.